This T cell receptor beta chain was documented in a study of shared clonotypes between healthy human individuals. Only in-frame clones appear in the TCRdb table, and some are missing; sequencing was by immunoSEQ multiplex PCR. The sample has about 2.3 million clones; 85% to 95% are singletons. Germline V gene sequence: CDR1 SGDLS, CDR2 YYNGEE. Trimming removed 4 bases from V and 0 bases from J, with 11 bases in between. CDR3 size: 15 residues. This chain joins TRBV9 and TRBJ1-3; D unresolved. Material for sequencing was naive CD4+ T cells from PBMCs. Subset: CD45RA+ positively selected. The origin of this receptor is a man between 18 and 29 years old in good health. Some clones in this sample may be carry-over from other donors' samples. As DNA, the CDR3 is TGTGCCAGCAGCCCCTCGGCATACTCTGGAAACACCATATATTTT. Its protein product is CASSPSAYSGNTIYF.